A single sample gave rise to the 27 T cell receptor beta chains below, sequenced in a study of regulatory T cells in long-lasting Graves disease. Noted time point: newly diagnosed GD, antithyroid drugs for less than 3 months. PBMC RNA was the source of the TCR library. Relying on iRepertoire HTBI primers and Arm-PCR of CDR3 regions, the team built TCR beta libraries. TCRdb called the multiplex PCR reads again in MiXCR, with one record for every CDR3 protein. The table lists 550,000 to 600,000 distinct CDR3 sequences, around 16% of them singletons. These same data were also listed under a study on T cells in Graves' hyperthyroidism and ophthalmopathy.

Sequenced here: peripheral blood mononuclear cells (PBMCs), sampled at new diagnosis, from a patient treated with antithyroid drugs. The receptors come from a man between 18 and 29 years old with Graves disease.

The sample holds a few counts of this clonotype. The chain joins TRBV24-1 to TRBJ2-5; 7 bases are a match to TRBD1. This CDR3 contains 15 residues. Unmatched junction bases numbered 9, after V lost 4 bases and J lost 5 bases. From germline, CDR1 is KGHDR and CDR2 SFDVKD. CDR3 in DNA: TGTGCCACCAGTGACCGCGACAGGGAATGGGAGACCCAGTACTTC. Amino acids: CATSDRDREWETQYF.

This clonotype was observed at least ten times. The CDR3 reads CAWSGAQGEKLFF. CDR3 nucleotide sequence: TGTGCCTGGAGTGGAGCCCAGGGGGAAAAACTGTTTTTT. The chain carries TRBV30 and TRBJ1-4; D may be TRBD1 (6 bases). Per germline, CDR1 GTSNPN and CDR2 SVGIG (reference sequence). Trimming removed 1 base from V and 8 bases from J, with 11 bases in between. The length of the CDR3 is 13 residues. Full variable domain (rest looked up from reference TRBV30 and TRBJ1-4): SQTIHQWPATLVQPVGSPLSLECTVEGTSNPNLYWYRQAAGRGLQLLFYSVGIGQISSEVPQNLSASRPQDRQFILSSKKLLLSDSGFYLCAWSGAQGEKLFFGSGTQLSVL.

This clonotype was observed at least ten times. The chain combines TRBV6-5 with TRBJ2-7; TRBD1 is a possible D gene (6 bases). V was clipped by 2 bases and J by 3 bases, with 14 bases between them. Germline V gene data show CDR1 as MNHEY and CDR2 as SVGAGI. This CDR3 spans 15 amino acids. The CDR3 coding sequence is TGTGCCAGCAGTTACAGAGGGAGAGGGGGCTACGAGCAGTACTTC. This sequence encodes CASSYRGRGGYEQYF.

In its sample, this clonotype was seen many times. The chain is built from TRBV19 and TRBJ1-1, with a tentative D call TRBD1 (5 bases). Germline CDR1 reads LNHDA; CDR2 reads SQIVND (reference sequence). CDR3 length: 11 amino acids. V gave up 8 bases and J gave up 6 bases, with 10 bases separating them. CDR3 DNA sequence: TGTGCCAGTTACGGGACGGCTGAAGCTTTCTTT. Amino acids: CASYGTAEAFF.

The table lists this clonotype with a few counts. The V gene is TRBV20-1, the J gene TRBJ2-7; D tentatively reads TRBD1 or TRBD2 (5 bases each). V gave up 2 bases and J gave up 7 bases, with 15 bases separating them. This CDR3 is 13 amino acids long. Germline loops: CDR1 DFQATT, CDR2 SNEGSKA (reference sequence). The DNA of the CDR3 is TGCAGTGCTAGACCCCCGGGACGAGGGGAGCAGTACTTC. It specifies CSARPPGRGEQYF.

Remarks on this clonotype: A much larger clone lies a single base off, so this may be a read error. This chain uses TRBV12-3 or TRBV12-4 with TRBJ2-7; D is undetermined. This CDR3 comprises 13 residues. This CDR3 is CASSTQDRYGQYF. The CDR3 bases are TGTGCCAGCAGTACCCAAGATCGCTACGGGCAGTACTTC.

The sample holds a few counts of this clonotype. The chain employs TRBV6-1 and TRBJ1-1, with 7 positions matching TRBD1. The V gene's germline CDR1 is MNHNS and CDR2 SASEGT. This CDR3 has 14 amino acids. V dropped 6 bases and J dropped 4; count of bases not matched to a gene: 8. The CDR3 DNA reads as TGTGCCAGCAGCCCCGACAGGGCCTTCACTGAAGCTTTCTTT. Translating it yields CASSPDRAFTEAFF.

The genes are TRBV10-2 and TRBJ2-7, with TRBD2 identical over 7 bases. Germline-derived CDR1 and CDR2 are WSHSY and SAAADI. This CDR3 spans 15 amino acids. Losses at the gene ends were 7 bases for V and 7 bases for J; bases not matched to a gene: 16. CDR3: CASMGGERGFMEQYF. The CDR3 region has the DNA TGCGCCAGCATGGGGGGTGAGCGGGGTTTTATGGAGCAGTACTTC.

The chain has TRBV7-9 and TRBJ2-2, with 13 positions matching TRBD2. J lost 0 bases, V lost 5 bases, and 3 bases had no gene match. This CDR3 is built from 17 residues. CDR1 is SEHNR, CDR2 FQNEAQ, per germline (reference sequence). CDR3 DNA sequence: TGTGCCAGCAGCCAGGGACTAGCGGGAACGAACACCGGGGAGCTGTTTTTT. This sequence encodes CASSQGLAGTNTGELFF.

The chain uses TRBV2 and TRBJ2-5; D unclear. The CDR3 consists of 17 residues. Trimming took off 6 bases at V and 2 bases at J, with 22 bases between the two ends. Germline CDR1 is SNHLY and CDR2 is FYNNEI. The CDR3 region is CASSLGGWVTEQETQYF. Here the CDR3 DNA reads TGTGCCAGCAGCTTGGGTGGGTGGGTGACGGAACAAGAGACCCAGTACTTC.

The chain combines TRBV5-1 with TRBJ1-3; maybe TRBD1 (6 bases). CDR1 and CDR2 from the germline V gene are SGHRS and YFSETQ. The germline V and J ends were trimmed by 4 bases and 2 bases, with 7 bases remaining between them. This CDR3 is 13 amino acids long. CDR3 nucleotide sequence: TGCGCCAGCAGCCAGGGGACTGGAAACACCATATATTTT. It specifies CASSQGTGNTIYF. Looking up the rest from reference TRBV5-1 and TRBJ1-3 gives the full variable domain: KAGVTQTPRYLIKTRGQQVTLSCSPISGHRSVSWYQQTPGQGLQFLFEYFSETQRNKGNFPGRFSGRQFSNSRSEMNVSTLELGDSALYLCASSQGTGNTIYFGEGSWLTVV.

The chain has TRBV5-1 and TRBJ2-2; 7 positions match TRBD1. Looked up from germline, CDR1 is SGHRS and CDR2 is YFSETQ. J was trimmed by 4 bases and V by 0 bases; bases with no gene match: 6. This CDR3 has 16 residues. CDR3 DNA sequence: TGCGCCAGCAGCTTGGGTAGGACAGGAGCCACCGGGGAGCTGTTTTTT. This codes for CASSLGRTGATGELFF.

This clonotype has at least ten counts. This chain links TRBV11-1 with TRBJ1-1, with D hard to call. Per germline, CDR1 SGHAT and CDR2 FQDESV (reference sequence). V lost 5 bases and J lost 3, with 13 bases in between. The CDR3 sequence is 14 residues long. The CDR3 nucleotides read TGTGCCAGCAGCCCCCAGACGGTCGACACTGAAGCTTTCTTT. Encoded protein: CASSPQTVDTEAFF.

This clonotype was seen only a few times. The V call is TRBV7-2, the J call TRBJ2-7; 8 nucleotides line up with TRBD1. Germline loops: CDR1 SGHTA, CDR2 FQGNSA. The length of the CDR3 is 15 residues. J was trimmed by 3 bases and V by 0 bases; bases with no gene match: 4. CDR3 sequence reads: CASSLAGTGIYEQYF. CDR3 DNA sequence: TGTGCCAGCAGCTTAGCCGGGACAGGTATCTACGAGCAGTACTTC.

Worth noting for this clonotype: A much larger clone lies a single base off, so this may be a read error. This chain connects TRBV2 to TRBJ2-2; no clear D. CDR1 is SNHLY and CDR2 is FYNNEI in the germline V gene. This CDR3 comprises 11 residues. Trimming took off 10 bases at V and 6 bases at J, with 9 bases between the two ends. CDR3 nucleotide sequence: TGTGCCACCAACTGGCCCGGGGAGCTGTTTTTT. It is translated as CATNWPGELFF.

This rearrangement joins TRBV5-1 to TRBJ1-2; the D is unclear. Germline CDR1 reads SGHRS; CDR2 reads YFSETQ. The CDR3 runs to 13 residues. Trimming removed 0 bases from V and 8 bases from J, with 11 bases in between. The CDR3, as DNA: TGCGCCAGCAGCTTGGAGGCCTCTTCAGGCTACACCTTC. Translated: CASSLEASSGYTF.

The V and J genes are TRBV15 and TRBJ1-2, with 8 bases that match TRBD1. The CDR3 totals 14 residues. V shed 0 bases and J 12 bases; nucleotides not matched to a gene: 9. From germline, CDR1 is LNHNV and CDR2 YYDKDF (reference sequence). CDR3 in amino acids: CATSRDRTGMVNTF. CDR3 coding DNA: TGTGCCACCAGCAGAGATCGGACAGGGATGGTGAACACCTTC.

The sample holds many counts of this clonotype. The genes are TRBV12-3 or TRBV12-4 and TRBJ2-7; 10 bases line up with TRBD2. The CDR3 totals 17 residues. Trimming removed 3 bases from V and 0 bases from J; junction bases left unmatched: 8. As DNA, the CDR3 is TGTGCCAGCAGTTTGGTCAAACTAGCGGGATACTCCTACGAGCAGTACTTC. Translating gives CASSLVKLAGYSYEQYF.

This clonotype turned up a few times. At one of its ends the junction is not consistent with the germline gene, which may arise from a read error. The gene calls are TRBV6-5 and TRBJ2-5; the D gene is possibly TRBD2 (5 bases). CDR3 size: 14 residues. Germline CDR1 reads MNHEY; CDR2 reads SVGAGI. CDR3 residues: CAGSYLPRAETQYF. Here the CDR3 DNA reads TGTGCCGGCAGTTACCTCCCGCGGGCGGAGACCCAGTACTTC.

In DNA, the CDR3 is TGTGCCAGCAGCTGGGGACTAGCGGGAGCCGGCACCGGGGAGCTGTTTTTT. Its protein product is CASSWGLAGAGTGELFF. The V and J genes are TRBV7-3 and TRBJ2-2, with 14 bases fitting TRBD2. This CDR3 has 17 amino acids. J gave up 4 bases and V 4 bases, and 5 bases lay outside the gene matches. Germline V gene sequence: CDR1 SGHTA, CDR2 FQGTGA.

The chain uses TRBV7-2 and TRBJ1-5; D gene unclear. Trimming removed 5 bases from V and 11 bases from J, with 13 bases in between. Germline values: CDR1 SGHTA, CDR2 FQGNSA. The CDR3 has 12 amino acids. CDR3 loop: CASSRSAETQHF. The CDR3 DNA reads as TGTGCCAGCAGCCGCTCGGCCGAGACCCAGCATTTT.

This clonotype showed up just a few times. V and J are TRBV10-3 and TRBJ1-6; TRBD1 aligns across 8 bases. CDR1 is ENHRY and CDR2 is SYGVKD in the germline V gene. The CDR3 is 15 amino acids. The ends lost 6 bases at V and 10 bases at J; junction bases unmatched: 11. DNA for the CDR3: TGTGCCATCAGCTCTGCGGGACAGGTGGACTCACCCCTCCACTTT. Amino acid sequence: CAISSAGQVDSPLHF.

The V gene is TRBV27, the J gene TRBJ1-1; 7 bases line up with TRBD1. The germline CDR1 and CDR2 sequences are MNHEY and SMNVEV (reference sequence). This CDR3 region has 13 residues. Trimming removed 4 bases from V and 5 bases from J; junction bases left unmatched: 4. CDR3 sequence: CASSSQGGTEAFF. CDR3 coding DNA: TGTGCCAGCAGTTCCCAGGGGGGTACTGAAGCTTTCTTT.

The CDR3, as DNA: TGCGCCAGCAGCCAAGGGAACAGGGGAGCTGGCAATCAGCCCCAGCATTTT. Amino acids: CASSQGNRGAGNQPQHF. The chain has TRBV4-1 and TRBJ1-5; 7 nucleotides match TRBD1. Germline CDR1 is MGHRA and CDR2 is YSYEKL. CDR3 length: 17 residues. V lost 1 base and J lost 2; bases outside the gene matches: 8.

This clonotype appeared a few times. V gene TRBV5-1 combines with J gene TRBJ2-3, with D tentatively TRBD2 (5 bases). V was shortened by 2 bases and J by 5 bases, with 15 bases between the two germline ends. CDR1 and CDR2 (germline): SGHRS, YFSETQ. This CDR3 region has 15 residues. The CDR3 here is CASSFLAGLVDTQYF. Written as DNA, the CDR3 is TGCGCCAGCAGCTTCCTAGCTGGCCTAGTAGATACGCAGTATTTT.

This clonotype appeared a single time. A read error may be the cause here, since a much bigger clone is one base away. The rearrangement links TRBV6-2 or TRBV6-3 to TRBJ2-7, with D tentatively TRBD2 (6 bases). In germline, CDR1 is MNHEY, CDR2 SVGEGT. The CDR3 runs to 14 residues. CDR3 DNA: TGTGCCAGCAGTTATTTAGGGGTGGGACTTCATCCTCACTTC. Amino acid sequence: CASSYLGVGLHPHF.

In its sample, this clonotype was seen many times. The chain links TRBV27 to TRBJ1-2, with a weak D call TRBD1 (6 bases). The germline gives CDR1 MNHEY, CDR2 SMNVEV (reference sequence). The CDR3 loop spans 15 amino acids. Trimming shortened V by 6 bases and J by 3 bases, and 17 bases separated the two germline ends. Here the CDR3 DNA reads TGTGCCAGCAGGAGTTCCAGGGGTAATGACTATGGCTACACCTTC. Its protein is CASRSSRGNDYGYTF.